The 2 T cell receptor beta chains given below trace back to one sample, sequenced in a study of regulatory T cells in long-lasting Graves disease. Time point meaning: newly diagnosed GD, antithyroid drugs for less than 3 months. The TCR library used RNA extracted from PBMCs. Both iRepertoire HTBI primers and Arm-PCR of CDR3 regions were used to build the TCR beta libraries. TCRdb passed the multiplex PCR reads through MiXCR, listing each CDR3 protein once. The sample shows roughly 500,000 distinct CDR3 sequences, about 14% of them seen only once. The data were also submitted as part of a second study, on T cells in Graves' hyperthyroidism and ophthalmopathy.

This sample comprised peripheral blood mononuclear cells (PBMCs), obtained at new diagnosis, from a patient treated with antithyroid drugs. These receptors originate from a young man with Graves disease.

In this sample, this clonotype turned up a few times. The chain combines TRBV5-1 with TRBJ2-7; D gene ambiguous. Deletions cut 0 bases from V and 5 bases from J, with 3 bases between. The CDR3 runs 11 residues. CDR1 is SGHRS, CDR2 YFSETQ, per germline. The CDR3 loop is CASSLEHEQYF. The CDR3 DNA is TGCGCCAGCAGCTTGGAACACGAGCAGTACTTC.

There are many counts of this clonotype. This chain joins TRBV27 and TRBJ2-7, with 10 bases lining up with TRBD2. CDR3 length equals 16 residues. Per germline, CDR1 MNHEY and CDR2 SMNVEV (reference sequence). V was pared by 4 bases and J by 4 bases, with 10 bases of the junction left unmatched. CDR3 sequence (DNA): TGTGCCAGCAGTTCCCCGGCGCTAGCGGGAGAGTACGAGCAGTACTTC. Amino acids: CASSSPALAGEYEQYF.